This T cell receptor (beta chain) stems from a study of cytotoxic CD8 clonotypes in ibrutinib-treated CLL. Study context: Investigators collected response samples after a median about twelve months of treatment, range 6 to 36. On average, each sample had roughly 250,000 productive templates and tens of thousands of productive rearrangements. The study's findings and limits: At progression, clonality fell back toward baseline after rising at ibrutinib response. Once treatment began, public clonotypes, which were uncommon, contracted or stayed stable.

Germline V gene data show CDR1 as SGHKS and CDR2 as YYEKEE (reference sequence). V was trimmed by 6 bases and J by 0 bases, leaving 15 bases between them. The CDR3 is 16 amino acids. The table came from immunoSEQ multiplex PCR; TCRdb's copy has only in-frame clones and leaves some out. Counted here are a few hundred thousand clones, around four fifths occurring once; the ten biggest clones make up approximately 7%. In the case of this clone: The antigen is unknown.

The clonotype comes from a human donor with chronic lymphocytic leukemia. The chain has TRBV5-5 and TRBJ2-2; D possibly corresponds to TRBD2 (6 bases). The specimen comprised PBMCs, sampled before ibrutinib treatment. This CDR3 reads CASTKLAFANTGELFF. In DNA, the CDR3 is TGTGCCAGCACCAAACTAGCTTTCGCGAACACCGGGGAGCTGTTTTTT. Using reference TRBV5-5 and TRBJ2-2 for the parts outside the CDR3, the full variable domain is DAGVTQSPTHLIKTRGQQVTLRCSPISGHKSVSWYQQVLGQGPQFIFQYYEKEERGRGNFPDRFSARQFPNYSSELNVNALLLGDSALYLCASTKLAFANTGELFFGEGSRLTVL.